These T cell receptor beta chains were read from a single sample in a study of OX40 agonist ivuxolimab in advanced cancers. Sequencing used immunoSEQ multiplex PCR; TCRdb keeps in-frame clones, though not all of them. The repertoire holds 40,000 to 50,000 clones, with about 88% as singletons. The source was CD4+ or CD8+ T cells sorted from blood, collected in a trial of the OX40 agonist ivuxolimab. Receptors originate from an adult with an advanced solid tumor such as melanoma, head and neck, liver or kidney cancer. Both conserved end residues are part of each CDR3. D genes are given only for firm matches. Rows give clone size only sometimes, using once, few, many, or a class for an expanded clone.

j_call: TRBJ2-3; d_call: NA; v_call: TRBV4-1; clone_size: NA; cdr3_aa: CASSQVKGDTQYF; cdr3_nt: TGCGCCAGCAGCCAAGTCAAGGGGGATACGCAGTATTTT
j_call: TRBJ2-7; d_call: NA; v_call: TRBV27; clone_size: NA; cdr3_aa: CASSFLGGYEQYF; cdr3_nt: TGTGCCAGCAGTTTTCTTGGTGGGTACGAGCAGTACTTC
j_call: TRBJ2-3; d_call: NA; v_call: TRBV6-5; clone_size: once; cdr3_aa: CASSSSRAYTQYF; cdr3_nt: TGTGCCAGCAGTTCCAGCCGAGCCTATACGCAGTATTTT
j_call: TRBJ2-2; d_call: TRBD2; v_call: TRBV4-2; clone_size: few; cdr3_aa: CASSQVATSNTGELFF; cdr3_nt: TGTGCCAGCAGCCAAGTGGCGACTAGCAACACCGGGGAGCTGTTTTTT
j_call: TRBJ2-7; d_call: NA; v_call: TRBV5-6; clone_size: NA; cdr3_aa: CASSFQTPQNEQYF; cdr3_nt: TGTGCCAGCAGCTTTCAGACCCCACAGAACGAGCAGTACTTC
j_call: TRBJ1-6; d_call: NA; v_call: TRBV4-3; clone_size: NA; cdr3_aa: CASSQGPANSPLHF; cdr3_nt: TGCGCCAGCAGCCAAGGTCCAGCCAATTCACCCCTCCACTTT
j_call: TRBJ1-5; d_call: NA; v_call: TRBV9; clone_size: NA; cdr3_aa: CASSVGSRTGQPQHF; cdr3_nt: TGTGCCAGCAGCGTAGGTTCCAGAACGGGACAGCCCCAGCATTTT
j_call: TRBJ1-3; d_call: TRBD1; v_call: TRBV7-8; clone_size: NA; cdr3_aa: CASSFGTGGNTIYF; cdr3_nt: TGTGCCAGCAGCTTCGGGACAGGAGGAAACACCATATATTTT
j_call: TRBJ2-3; d_call: NA; v_call: TRBV4-1; clone_size: NA; cdr3_aa: CASSQGVFRADTQYF; cdr3_nt: TGCGCCAGCAGCCAAGGTGTATTTCGTGCAGATACGCAGTATTTT
j_call: TRBJ2-3; d_call: TRBD1; v_call: TRBV19; clone_size: NA; cdr3_aa: CASSNGQGRSSTDTQYF; cdr3_nt: TGTGCCAGTAGTAACGGACAGGGACGATCTAGCACAGATACGCAGTATTTT
j_call: TRBJ1-2; d_call: NA; v_call: TRBV7-9; clone_size: NA; cdr3_aa: CASSLAPQVRDYGYTF; cdr3_nt: TGTGCCAGCAGCTTAGCTCCACAAGTGAGGGACTATGGCTACACCTTC
j_call: TRBJ2-7; d_call: NA; v_call: TRBV25-1; clone_size: NA; cdr3_aa: CASSRAYEQYF; cdr3_nt: TGTGCCAGCAGTCGGGCCTACGAGCAGTACTTC
j_call: TRBJ2-7; d_call: NA; v_call: TRBV9; clone_size: NA; cdr3_aa: CASSESGASSYEQYF; cdr3_nt: TGTGCCAGCAGCGAGTCGGGGGCGAGCTCCTACGAGCAGTACTTC
j_call: TRBJ2-7; d_call: NA; v_call: TRBV27; clone_size: NA; cdr3_aa: CASGDGSYEQYF; cdr3_nt: TGTGCCAGTGGGGACGGGTCCTACGAGCAGTACTTC
j_call: TRBJ2-7; d_call: NA; v_call: TRBV28; clone_size: NA; cdr3_aa: CASSFQGSYEQYF; cdr3_nt: TGTGCCAGCAGTTTTCAAGGTTCCTACGAGCAGTACTTC
j_call: TRBJ2-1; d_call: NA; v_call: TRBV7-9; clone_size: NA; cdr3_aa: CASSFDQTRGNEQFF; cdr3_nt: TGTGCCAGCAGCTTCGACCAGACCCGGGGCAATGAGCAGTTCTTC
j_call: TRBJ1-1; d_call: NA; v_call: TRBV7-7; clone_size: NA; cdr3_aa: CASSLRMTGAREAFF; cdr3_nt: TGTGCCAGCAGCTTAAGGATGACGGGAGCTCGTGAAGCTTTCTTT